The 17 T cell receptor beta chains below all came from one sample that was sequenced in a study of cytotoxic CD8 clonotypes in ibrutinib-treated CLL. Assay used: immunoSEQ multiplex PCR; TCRdb lists only in-frame clones, some missing. The sample shows about 140,000 clones, 80% of them seen only once. The input for sequencing was PBMCs, taken after 36 months of ibrutinib treatment. The source is a human donor with chronic lymphocytic leukemia.

The chain joins TRBV29-1 to TRBJ1-2; 8 bases agree with TRBD1. The CDR3 contains 15 residues. With V trimmed by 0 bases and J by 7 bases, 10 bases remained unmatched. Per germline, CDR1 SQVTM and CDR2 ANQGSEA. CDR3 coding DNA: TGCAGCGTTGAAGATCCTAGGACAGGGTGGGTTGGCTACACCTTC. This translates into CSVEDPRTGWVGYTF.

The chain carries TRBV19 and TRBJ2-1; 7 bases line up with TRBD2. With V trimmed by 5 bases and J by 2 bases, 3 bases remained unmatched. CDR1 and CDR2 from the germline V gene are LNHDA and SQIVND (reference sequence). CDR3 length: 14 amino acids. As DNA, the CDR3 is TGTGCCAGTAGTCCCGGGACTACCTACAATGAGCAGTTCTTC. This translates into CASSPGTTYNEQFF.

The chain uses TRBV7-9 and TRBJ2-7; no clear D gene. In germline, CDR1 is SEHNR, CDR2 FQNEAQ (reference sequence). V shed 4 bases and J shed 7 bases, with 11 bases lying between them. The CDR3 is 12 residues long. The CDR3 sequence is CASSSTFWEQYF. The CDR3 DNA follows: TGTGCCAGCAGCTCTACCTTTTGGGAGCAGTACTTC.

The rearrangement links TRBV15 to TRBJ1-1; 8 nucleotides line up with TRBD1. Germline V gene lookup returns CDR1 LNHNV and CDR2 YYDKDF (reference sequence). V shed 5 bases and J 3 bases; nucleotides not matched to a gene: 5. The CDR3 has 14 amino acids. CDR3 DNA sequence: TGTGCCACCAGCGGGGACAGGAGGTACACTGAAGCTTTCTTT. This codes for CATSGDRRYTEAFF.

The genes are TRBV18 and TRBJ2-7; TRBD2 matches at 8 bases. The CDR3 sequence is 15 residues long. Germline CDR1 and CDR2: KGHSH and LQKENI. The V gene end was trimmed by 4 bases and the J gene end by 0 bases; junction bases not matched to a gene: 5. The CDR3 DNA is TGTGCCAGCTCACTTAGCGGGATAAGCTCCTACGAGCAGTACTTC. This codes for CASSLSGISSYEQYF.

This clone appeared a single time. V is TRBV6-1 and J is TRBJ2-7, with 11 nucleotides matching TRBD2. Germline values: CDR1 MNHNS, CDR2 SASEGT. V lost 0 bases, J lost 6 bases, and 7 bases stayed unmatched. The CDR3 runs to 16 residues. In DNA, the CDR3 is TGTGCCAGCAGTGAAGCCTTTAGCGGGAGGGCTCGCGAGCAGTACTTC. Its protein product is CASSEAFSGRAREQYF.

The rearrangement joins TRBV5-1 to TRBJ2-4, with 8 positions matching TRBD1. This CDR3 is built from 17 residues. V lost 0 bases, J lost 1 base, and 6 bases stayed unmatched. The V gene's germline CDR1 is SGHRS and CDR2 YFSETQ. CDR3 amino acids: CASSLGGTGPAKNIQYF. The CDR3, as DNA: TGCGCCAGCAGCTTGGGGGGGACAGGTCCGGCCAAAAACATTCAGTACTTC.

The chain employs TRBV28 and TRBJ2-1; the D gene is possibly TRBD1 (6 bases). The CDR3 spans 17 residues. Trimming cost V 3 bases and J 1 base, with 16 bases left between them. In germline, CDR1 is MDHEN, CDR2 SYDVKM. The CDR3 is CASSFVQARGSYNEQFF. CDR3 sequence (DNA): TGTGCCAGCAGTTTCGTCCAGGCCAGGGGTTCCTACAATGAGCAGTTCTTC.

This chain links TRBV28 with TRBJ2-7; D is perhaps TRBD2 (5 bases). The length of the CDR3 is 11 residues. Germline V CDR1 and CDR2: MDHEN, SYDVKM. With 6 bases removed from V and 6 bases from J, the gap between germline ends came to 9 bases. The CDR3 DNA reads TGTGCCAGCAGCGGGAAGGGCGAGCAGTACTTC. Translated, it gives CASSGKGEQYF.

V gene TRBV6-5 combines with J gene TRBJ2-7, with a weak D call TRBD1 (5 bases). The CDR3 is 13 amino acids. In germline, CDR1 is MNHEY, CDR2 SVGAGI. V lost 6 bases and J 4 bases, leaving 13 bases between the germline ends. DNA for the CDR3: TGTGCCAGCAGCCCTGGGGCAGAGTACGAGCAGTACTTC. It translates to CASSPGAEYEQYF.

This chain joins TRBV4-2 and TRBJ2-7; D possibly corresponds to TRBD2 (5 bases). Trimming took 1 base from V and 7 from J, leaving 11 bases between them. Germline loops: CDR1 LGHNA, CDR2 YNFKEQ. CDR3 length: 13 residues. CDR3 DNA: TGTGCCAGCAGCCAAGGTGTCGGGGTTGAGCAGTACTTC. This sequence encodes CASSQGVGVEQYF.

The chain combines TRBV30 with TRBJ2-1; D may be TRBD2 (6 bases). The germline V and J ends were trimmed by 0 bases and 12 bases, with 9 bases remaining between them. CDR1 is GTSNPN and CDR2 is SVGIG in the germline V gene (reference sequence). The CDR3 has 11 residues. The CDR3 region is CAWSVVRGQFF. In DNA form, the CDR3 reads TGTGCCTGGAGTGTCGTGCGGGGGCAGTTCTTC. The entire variable domain, with the rest obtained from reference TRBV30 and TRBJ2-1, is as follows: SQTIHQWPATLVQPVGSPLSLECTVEGTSNPNLYWYRQAAGRGLQLLFYSVGIGQISSEVPQNLSASRPQDRQFILSSKKLLLSDSGFYLCAWSVVRGQFFGPGTRLTVL.

The rearrangement uses TRBV7-2 and TRBJ2-2; the match to TRBD2 covers 15 bases. V lost 4 bases and J lost 3; bases outside the gene matches: 0. This CDR3 has 16 residues. Germline V gives CDR1 SGHTA, CDR2 FQGNSA. CDR3 nucleotide sequence: TGTGCCAGCAGCTGGACTAGCGGGAGGGACACCGGGGAGCTGTTTTTT. This codes for CASSWTSGRDTGELFF. The full variable domain, completed using reference TRBV7-2 and TRBJ2-2, is GAGVSQSPSNKVTEKGKDVELRCDPISGHTALYWYRQSLGQGLEFLIYFQGNSAPDKSGLPSDRFSAERTGGSVSTLTIQRTQQEDSAVYLCASSWTSGRDTGELFFGEGSRLTVL.

The genes are TRBV11-2 and TRBJ2-7; D may be TRBD1 (5 bases). Germline V lookup: CDR1 SGHAT, CDR2 FQNNGV. Trimming stripped 1 base from V and 7 bases from J, with 14 bases between. The CDR3 is 14 amino acids. The CDR3 spells CASSLGQGYLEQYF. DNA of the CDR3: TGTGCCAGCAGCTTAGGGCAGGGCTATTTGGAGCAGTACTTC.

The chain employs TRBV6-1 and TRBJ2-3; 13 positions match TRBD2. V lost 4 bases to trimming and J lost 8 bases; unmatched junction nucleotides: 9. Germline-derived CDR1 and CDR2 are MNHNS and SASEGT. The CDR3 covers 16 residues. The CDR3 loop is CASSGGLAGEWATQYF. CDR3 in DNA: TGTGCCAGCAGTGGTGGACTAGCGGGAGAATGGGCTACGCAGTATTTT.

The chain uses TRBV19 and TRBJ2-1, with 7 positions matching TRBD1. The CDR3 totals 14 residues. Germline V lookup: CDR1 LNHDA, CDR2 SQIVND (reference sequence). The ends lost 5 bases at V and 9 bases at J; junction bases unmatched: 10. The CDR3 sequence: CASSEDRTSSEQFF. CDR3 nucleotides: TGTGCCAGTAGTGAGGACAGGACGTCCAGTGAGCAGTTCTTC.

The J gene is TRBJ1-6, the V gene TRBV30; D is undetermined. CDR3 length: 15 amino acids. Germline CDR1 GTSNPN, CDR2 SVGIG (reference sequence). V was clipped by 5 bases and J by 3 bases, with 14 bases between them. CDR3 bases: TGTGCCTGGGCTAGCGACGGGGTCTATAATTCACCCCTCCACTTT. It yields the protein CAWASDGVYNSPLHF.